The 14 T cell receptor beta chains presented below share a single source sample, sequenced in a study of blood T cell repertoires in COVID-19. Data came from immunoSEQ multiplex PCR; TCRdb stores just in-frame clones and leaves some out. There are under 80,000 clones in the sample; roughly 77% occur only once, and 9% to 10% lies in the top ten. What was sequenced was peripheral blood. All receptors derive from a human donor in a cohort sampled during active COVID-19.

This clone was seen a handful of times. The chain has TRBV18 and TRBJ2-7; 8 bases are shared with TRBD1. Trimming removed 3 bases from V and 6 bases from J; junction bases left unmatched: 4. Germline V gives CDR1 KGHSH, CDR2 LQKENI. This CDR3 comprises 13 residues. This CDR3 reads CASSPDRGSEQYF. The CDR3 DNA sequence: TGTGCCAGCTCACCTGACAGGGGATCCGAGCAGTACTTC.

This clone was found once. V and J are TRBV7-3 and TRBJ2-1; D unclear. With 4 bases removed from V and 5 bases from J, the gap between germline ends came to 6 bases. CDR1 SGHTA and CDR2 FQGTGA come from the germline V gene. The length of the CDR3 is 12 residues. The CDR3 loop reads CASSSQNNEQFF. In nucleotides, the CDR3 is TGTGCCAGCAGCTCTCAGAACAATGAGCAGTTCTTC.

The J gene is TRBJ2-1, the V gene TRBV10-1, with 9 bases matching TRBD2. The CDR3 has 15 amino acids. Germline V gives CDR1 WNHNN, CDR2 SYGVQD (reference sequence). Germline trimming cut 1 base from V and 7 bases from J; bases unmatched to any gene: 5. The CDR3 loop reads CASSELAGGGNEQFF. The CDR3 nucleotides read TGCGCCAGCAGTGAGTTGGCGGGAGGGGGAAATGAGCAGTTCTTC.

This clone was observed a few times. The CDR3 sequence: CASSLGNTIYF. DNA for the CDR3: TGCGCCAGTTCCCTCGGAAACACCATATATTTT. The chain combines TRBV10-1 with TRBJ1-3; D is uncertain. Between the trimmed V and J ends, which lost 9 bases and 4 bases, there was a span of 7 bases. CDR1 WNHNN and CDR2 SYGVQD come from the germline V gene (reference sequence). This CDR3 is 11 amino acids long.

The genes are TRBV2 and TRBJ2-7; perhaps TRBD1 as D (5 bases). Germline values: CDR1 SNHLY, CDR2 FYNNEI. V lost 4 bases to trimming and J lost 7 bases, with 20 bases between them. This CDR3 comprises 15 residues. The CDR3 region has the DNA TGTGCCAGCAGTGTCTCTTGGGGCAGGAAGGATGAGCAGTACTTC. Translating it yields CASSVSWGRKDEQYF.

The genes are TRBV3-1 (or the pseudogene TRBV3-2) and TRBJ2-5; 10 bases map to TRBD2. Germline V gene lookup returns CDR1 LGHDT and CDR2 YNNKEL (reference sequence). V lost 3 bases to trimming and J lost 4 bases; unmatched junction nucleotides: 5. This CDR3 is built from 15 residues. CDR3: CASSQPSGRRETQYF. In nucleotides, the CDR3 is TGTGCCAGCAGCCAGCCTAGCGGGAGACGAGAGACCCAGTACTTC.

This chain links TRBV19 with TRBJ1-2; no firm D call. CDR1 is LNHDA, CDR2 SQIVND, per germline (reference sequence). V lost 5 bases and J 0 bases, leaving 13 bases between the germline ends. CDR3 length equals 15 residues. CDR3 residues: CASSSRGRTNYGYTF. The DNA for the CDR3 is TGTGCCAGTAGTTCGCGTGGGCGCACTAACTATGGCTACACCTTC. Variable domain in full (rest from reference TRBV19 and TRBJ1-2): DGGITQSPKYLFRKEGQNVTLSCEQNLNHDAMYWYRQDPGQGLRLIYYSQIVNDFQKGDIAEGYSVSREKKESFPLTVTSAQKNPTAFYLCASSSRGRTNYGYTFGSGTRLTVV.

Written as DNA, the CDR3 is TGTGCCAGCAGCCCGCGACAGGGACAATACGAGCAGTACTTC. Its translation: CASSPRQGQYEQYF. V gene TRBV9 combines with J gene TRBJ2-7; 7 nucleotides match TRBD1. Trimming at V came to 4 bases and at J to 4 bases, leaving 8 bases not matched to a gene. Germline CDR1 and CDR2: SGDLS and YYNGEE. The CDR3 length is 14 residues.

The rearrangement joins TRBV24-1 to TRBJ2-6, with TRBD1 matching 7 bases. The CDR3 has 15 amino acids. The junction had 5 bases not matched to a gene; V was cut back by 10 bases and J by 0 bases. Germline CDR1 reads KGHDR; CDR2 reads SFDVKD. The CDR3 region has the DNA TGTGCCACGGGACAGCCGTTCTCTGGGGCCAACGTCCTGACTTTC. Protein: CATGQPFSGANVLTF.

This chain joins TRBV5-4 and TRBJ1-4; D gene ambiguous. The CDR3 consists of 13 residues. Germline CDR1 SGHNT, CDR2 YYREEE (reference sequence). The V end was cut by 0 bases, the J end by 8 bases, with 8 bases between. For the CDR3, the DNA is TGTGCCAGCAGCTTGGGGTCGGGGGAAAAACTGTTTTTT. Its protein is CASSLGSGEKLFF. Using reference TRBV5-4 and TRBJ1-4 for the parts outside the CDR3, the full variable domain is ETGVTQSPTHLIKTRGQQVTLRCSSQSGHNTVSWYQQALGQGPQFIFQYYREEENGRGNFPPRFSGLQFPNYSSELNVNALELDDSALYLCASSLGSGEKLFFGSGTQLSVL.

The chain links TRBV10-1 to TRBJ2-2; 9 bases are shared with TRBD2. CDR3 length equals 15 residues. Trimming removed 6 bases from V and 6 bases from J; junction bases left unmatched: 8. Germline CDR1 is WNHNN and CDR2 is SYGVQD (reference sequence). The CDR3 bases are TGCGCCAGCAGCCCAAGCGGGAGGCGAGCCGGGGAGCTGTTTTTT. Translated, it gives CASSPSGRRAGELFF.

The chain combines TRBV27 with TRBJ2-5; D might be TRBD1 (6 bases). Deletions cut 5 bases from V and 3 bases from J, with 19 bases between. Germline lookup yields CDR1 MNHEY and CDR2 SMNVEV (reference sequence). The CDR3 totals 16 residues. CDR3 region: CASSPYWTAVEETQYF. In nucleotides, the CDR3 is TGTGCCAGCAGTCCCTACTGGACAGCGGTGGAAGAGACCCAGTACTTC.

The chain uses TRBV5-4 and TRBJ2-7; 8 bases align to TRBD1. V trimming: 4 bases; J trimming: 2 bases; junction bases outside the gene matches: 8. From germline, CDR1 is SGHNT and CDR2 YYREEE (reference sequence). The CDR3 covers 15 residues. CDR3: CASSTRTGSAYEQYF. The CDR3, as DNA: TGTGCCAGCAGCACGCGGACAGGGTCGGCCTACGAGCAGTACTTC.

The V gene is TRBV28, the J gene TRBJ1-2, with 11 bases aligning to TRBD1. The CDR3 has 14 residues. Germline values: CDR1 MDHEN, CDR2 SYDVKM. V shed 5 bases and J 7 bases; nucleotides not matched to a gene: 6. In nucleotides, the CDR3 is TGTGCCAGCAGTCACCTGGGACAGGGGGGTGGCTACACCTTC. Translation: CASSHLGQGGGYTF.